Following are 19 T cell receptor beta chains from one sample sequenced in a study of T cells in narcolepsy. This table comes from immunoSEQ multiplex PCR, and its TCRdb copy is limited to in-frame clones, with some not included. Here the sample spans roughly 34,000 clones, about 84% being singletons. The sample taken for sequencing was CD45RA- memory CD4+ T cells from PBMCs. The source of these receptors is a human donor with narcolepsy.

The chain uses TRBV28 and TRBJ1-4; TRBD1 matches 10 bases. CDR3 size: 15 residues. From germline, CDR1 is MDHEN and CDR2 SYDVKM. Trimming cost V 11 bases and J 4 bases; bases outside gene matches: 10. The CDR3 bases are TGTGCCGTAGGGACAGGGGCGAAAAATAATGAAAAACTGTTTTTT. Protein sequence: CAVGTGAKNNEKLFF.

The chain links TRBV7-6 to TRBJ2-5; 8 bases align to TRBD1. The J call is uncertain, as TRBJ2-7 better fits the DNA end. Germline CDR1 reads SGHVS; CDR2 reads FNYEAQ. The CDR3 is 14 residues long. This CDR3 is CASSLNRGSYEQYF. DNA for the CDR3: TGTGCCAGCAGCTTGAACAGGGGGTCCTACGAGCAGTACTTC.

The CDR3 nucleotides read TGTGCCAGCAGTGGAACAGGGGGCTATAGCAATCAGCCCCAGCATTTT. Translating it yields CASSGTGGYSNQPQHF. J is TRBJ1-5 and V is TRBV6-1, with TRBD1 matching 9 bases. V was clipped by 4 bases and J by 0 bases; unmatched bases: 4. This CDR3 is built from 16 residues. CDR1 is MNHNS, CDR2 SASEGT, per germline.

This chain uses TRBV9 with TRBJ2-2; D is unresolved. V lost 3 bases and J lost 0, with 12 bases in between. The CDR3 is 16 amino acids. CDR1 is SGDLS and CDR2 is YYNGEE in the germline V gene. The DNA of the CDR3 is TGTGCCAGCAGCGCCTCGCCGGGTACGAACACCGGGGAGCTGTTTTTT. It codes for CASSASPGTNTGELFF.

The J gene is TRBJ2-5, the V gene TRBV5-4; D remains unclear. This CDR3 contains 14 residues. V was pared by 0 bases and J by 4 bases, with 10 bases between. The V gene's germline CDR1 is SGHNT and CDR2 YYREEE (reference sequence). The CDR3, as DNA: TGTGCCAGCAGCTTGGCCGAAAGGGCAGAGACCCAGTACTTC. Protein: CASSLAERAETQYF.

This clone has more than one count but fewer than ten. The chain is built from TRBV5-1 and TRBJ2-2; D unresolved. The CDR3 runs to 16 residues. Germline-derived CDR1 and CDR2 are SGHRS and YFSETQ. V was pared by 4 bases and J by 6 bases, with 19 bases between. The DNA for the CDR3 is TGCGCCAGCAGCCGGACCCTCAGAGGATCCCCCGGGGAGCTGTTTTTT. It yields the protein CASSRTLRGSPGELFF.

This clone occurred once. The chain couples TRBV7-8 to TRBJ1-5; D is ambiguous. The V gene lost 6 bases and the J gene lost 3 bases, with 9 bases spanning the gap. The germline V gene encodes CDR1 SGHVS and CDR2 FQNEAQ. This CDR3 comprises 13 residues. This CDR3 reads CASRYSDNQPQHF. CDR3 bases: TGTGCCAGCAGGTATTCGGACAATCAGCCCCAGCATTTT.

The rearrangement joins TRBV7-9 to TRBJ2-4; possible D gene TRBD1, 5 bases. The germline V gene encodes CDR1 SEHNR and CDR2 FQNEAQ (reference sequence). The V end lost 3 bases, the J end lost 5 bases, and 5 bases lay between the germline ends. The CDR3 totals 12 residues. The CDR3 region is CASSLGQNIQYF. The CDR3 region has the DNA TGTGCCAGCAGCTTGGGGCAAAACATTCAGTACTTC.

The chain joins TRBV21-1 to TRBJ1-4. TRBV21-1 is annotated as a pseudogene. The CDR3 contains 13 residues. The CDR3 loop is CASSKAVRGKGLF. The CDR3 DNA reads TGTGCCAGCAGCAAAGCGGTCCGGGGGAAAGGTCTGTTT.

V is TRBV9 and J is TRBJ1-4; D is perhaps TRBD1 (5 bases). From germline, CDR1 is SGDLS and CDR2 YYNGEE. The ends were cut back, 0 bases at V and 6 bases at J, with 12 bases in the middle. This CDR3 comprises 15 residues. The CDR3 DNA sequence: TGTGCCAGCAGCGTAGGGACACTCGGAGATGAAAAACTGTTTTTT. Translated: CASSVGTLGDEKLFF.

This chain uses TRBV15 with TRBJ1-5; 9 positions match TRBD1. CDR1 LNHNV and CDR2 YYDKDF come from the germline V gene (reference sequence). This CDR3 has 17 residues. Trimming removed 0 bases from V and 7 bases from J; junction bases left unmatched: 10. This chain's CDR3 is CATSRDKWGTGRQPQHF. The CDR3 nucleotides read TGTGCCACCAGCAGAGATAAGTGGGGGACAGGGCGACAGCCCCAGCATTTT.

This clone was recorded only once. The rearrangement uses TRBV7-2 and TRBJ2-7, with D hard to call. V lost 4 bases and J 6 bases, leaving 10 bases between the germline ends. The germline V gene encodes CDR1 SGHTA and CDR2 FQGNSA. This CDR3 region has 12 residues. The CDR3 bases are TGTGCCAGCAGCTCCCCGACTCGCGAGCAGTACGTC. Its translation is CASSSPTREQYV.

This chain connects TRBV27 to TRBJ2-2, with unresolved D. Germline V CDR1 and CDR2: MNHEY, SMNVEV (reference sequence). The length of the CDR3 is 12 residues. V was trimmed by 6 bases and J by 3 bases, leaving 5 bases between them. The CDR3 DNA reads TGTGCCAGCAGGCGGTACACCGGGGAGCTGTTTTTT. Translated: CASRRYTGELFF.

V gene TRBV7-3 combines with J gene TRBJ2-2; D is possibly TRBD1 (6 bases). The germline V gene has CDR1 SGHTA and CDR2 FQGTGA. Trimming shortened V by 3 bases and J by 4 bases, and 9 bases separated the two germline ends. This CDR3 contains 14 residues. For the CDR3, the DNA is TGTGCCAGCAGCTTTCAGGGGTCCACCGGGGAGCTGTTTTTT. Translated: CASSFQGSTGELFF.

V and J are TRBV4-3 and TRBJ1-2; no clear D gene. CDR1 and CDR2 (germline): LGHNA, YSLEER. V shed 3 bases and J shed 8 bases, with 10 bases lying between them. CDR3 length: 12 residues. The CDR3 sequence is CASSHRTGGYTF. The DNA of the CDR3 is TGCGCCAGCAGCCATCGGACTGGAGGCTACACCTTC.

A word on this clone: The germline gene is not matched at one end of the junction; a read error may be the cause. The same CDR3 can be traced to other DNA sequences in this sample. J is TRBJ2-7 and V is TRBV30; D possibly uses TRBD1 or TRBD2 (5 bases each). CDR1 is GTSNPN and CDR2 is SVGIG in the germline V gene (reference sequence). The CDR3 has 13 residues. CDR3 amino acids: CAWSRDVTYEQYF. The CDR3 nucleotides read TGCGCCTGGAGTCGGGACGTCACCTACGAGCAGTACTTC.

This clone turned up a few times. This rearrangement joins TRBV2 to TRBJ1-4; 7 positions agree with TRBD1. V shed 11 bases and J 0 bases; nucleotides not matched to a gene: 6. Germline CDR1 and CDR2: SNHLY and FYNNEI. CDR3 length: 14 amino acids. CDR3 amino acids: CASNRGSTNEKLFF. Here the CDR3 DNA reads TGTGCCTCTAACAGGGGTTCAACTAATGAAAAACTGTTTTTT.

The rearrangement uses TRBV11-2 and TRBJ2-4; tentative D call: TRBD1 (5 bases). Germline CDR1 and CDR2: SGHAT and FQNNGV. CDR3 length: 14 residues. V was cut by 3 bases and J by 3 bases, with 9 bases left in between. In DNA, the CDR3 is TGTGCCAGCAGCTTCCAGGGAAACAAAAACATTCAGTACTTC. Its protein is CASSFQGNKNIQYF. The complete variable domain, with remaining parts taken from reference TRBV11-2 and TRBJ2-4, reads EAGVAQSPRYKIIEKRQSVAFWCNPISGHATLYWYQQILGQGPKLLIQFQNNGVVDDSQLPKDRFSAERLKGVDSTLKIQPAKLEDSAVYLCASSFQGNKNIQYFGAGTRLSVL.

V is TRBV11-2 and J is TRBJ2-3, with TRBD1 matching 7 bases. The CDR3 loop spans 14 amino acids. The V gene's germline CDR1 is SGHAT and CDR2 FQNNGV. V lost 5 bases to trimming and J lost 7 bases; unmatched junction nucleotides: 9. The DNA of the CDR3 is TGTGCCAGCAGCCGACCGGGACAGTCCAATACGCAGTATTTT. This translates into CASSRPGQSNTQYF.